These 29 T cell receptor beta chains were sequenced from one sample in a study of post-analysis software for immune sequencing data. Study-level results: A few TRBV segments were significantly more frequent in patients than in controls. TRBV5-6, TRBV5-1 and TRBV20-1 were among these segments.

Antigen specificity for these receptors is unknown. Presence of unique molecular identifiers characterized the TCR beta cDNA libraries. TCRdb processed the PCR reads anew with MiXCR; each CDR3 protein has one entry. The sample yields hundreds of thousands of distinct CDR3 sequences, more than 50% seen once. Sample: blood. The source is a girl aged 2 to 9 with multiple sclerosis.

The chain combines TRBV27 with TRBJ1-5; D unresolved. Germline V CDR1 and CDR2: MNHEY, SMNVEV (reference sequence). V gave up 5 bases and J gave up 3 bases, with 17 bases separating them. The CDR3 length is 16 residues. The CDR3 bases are TGTGCCAGCAGTCCCCCCACTGGACGGATCAATCAGCCCCAGCATTTT. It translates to CASSPPTGRINQPQHF.

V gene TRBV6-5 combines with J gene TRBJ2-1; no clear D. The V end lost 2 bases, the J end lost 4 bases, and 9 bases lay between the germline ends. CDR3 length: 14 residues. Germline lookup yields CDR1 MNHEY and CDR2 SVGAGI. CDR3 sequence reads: CASSYDVRYNEQFF. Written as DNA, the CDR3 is TGTGCCAGCAGTTACGATGTCCGTTACAATGAGCAGTTCTTC.

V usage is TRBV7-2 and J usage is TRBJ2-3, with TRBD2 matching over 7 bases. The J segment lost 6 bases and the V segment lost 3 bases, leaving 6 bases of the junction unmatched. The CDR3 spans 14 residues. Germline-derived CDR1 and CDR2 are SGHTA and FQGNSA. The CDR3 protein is CASSFASGADTQYF. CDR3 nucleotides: TGTGCCAGCAGCTTCGCTAGCGGCGCGGATACGCAGTATTTT.

The CDR3 reads CSAMGLDRTDTQYF. In DNA, the CDR3 is TGCAGTGCTATGGGGCTAGATAGGACAGATACGCAGTATTTT. V and J are TRBV20-1 and TRBJ2-3, with a tentative D call TRBD1 (5 bases). The CDR3 covers 14 residues. V lost 4 bases and J lost 3, with 14 bases in between. Germline values: CDR1 DFQATT, CDR2 SNEGSKA (reference sequence).

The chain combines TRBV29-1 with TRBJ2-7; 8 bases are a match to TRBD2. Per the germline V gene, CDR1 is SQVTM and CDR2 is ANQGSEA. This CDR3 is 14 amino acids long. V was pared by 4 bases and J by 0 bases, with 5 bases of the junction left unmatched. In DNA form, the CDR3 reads TGCAGCGTTGGGACGGGGGGGAGCTCCTACGAGCAGTACTTC. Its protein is CSVGTGGSSYEQYF.

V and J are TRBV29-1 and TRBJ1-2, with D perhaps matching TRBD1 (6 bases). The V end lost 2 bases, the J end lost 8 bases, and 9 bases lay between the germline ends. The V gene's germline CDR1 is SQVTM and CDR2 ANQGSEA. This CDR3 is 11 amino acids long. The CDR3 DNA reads TGCAGCGTTGAAAGCAGGGGAGGCTACACCTTC. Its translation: CSVESRGGYTF.

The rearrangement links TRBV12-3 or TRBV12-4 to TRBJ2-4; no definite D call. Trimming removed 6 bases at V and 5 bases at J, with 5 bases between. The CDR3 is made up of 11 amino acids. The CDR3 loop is CASSPENIQYF. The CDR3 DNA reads TGTGCCAGCAGCCCCGAAAACATTCAGTACTTC.

The CDR3 nucleotides read TGTGCCAGCAGTCCTGCTTTCCTAGCGGGGTATTACAATGAGCAGTTCTTC. This gives the protein CASSPAFLAGYYNEQFF. J is TRBJ2-1 and V is TRBV2, with TRBD2 matching 9 bases. Germline lookup yields CDR1 SNHLY and CDR2 FYNNEI. Unmatched junction bases numbered 12, after V lost 5 bases and J lost 4 bases. The CDR3 spans 17 residues.

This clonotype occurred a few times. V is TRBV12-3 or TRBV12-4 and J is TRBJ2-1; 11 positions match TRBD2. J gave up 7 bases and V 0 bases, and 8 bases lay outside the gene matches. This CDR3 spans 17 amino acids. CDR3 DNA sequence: TGTGCCAGCAGTTTAGCCACGCTAGCGGGGGGTTCGAATGAGCAGTTCTTC. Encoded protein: CASSLATLAGGSNEQFF.

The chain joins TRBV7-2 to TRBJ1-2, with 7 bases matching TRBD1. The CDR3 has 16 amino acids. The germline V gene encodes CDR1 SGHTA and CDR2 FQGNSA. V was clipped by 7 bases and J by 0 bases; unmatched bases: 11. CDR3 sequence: CASTASPGTANYGYTF. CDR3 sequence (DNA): TGTGCCAGCACCGCATCACCCGGGACAGCTAACTATGGCTACACCTTC.

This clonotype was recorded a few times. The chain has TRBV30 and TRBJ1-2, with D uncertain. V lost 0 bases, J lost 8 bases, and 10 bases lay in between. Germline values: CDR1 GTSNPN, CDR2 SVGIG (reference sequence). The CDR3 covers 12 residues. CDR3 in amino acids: CAWSVEEQGYTF. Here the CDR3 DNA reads TGTGCCTGGAGTGTAGAAGAACAGGGCTACACCTTC.

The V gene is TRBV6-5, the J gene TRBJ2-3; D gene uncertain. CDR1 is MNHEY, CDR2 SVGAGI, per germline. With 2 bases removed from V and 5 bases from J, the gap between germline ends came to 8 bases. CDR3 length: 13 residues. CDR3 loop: CASSYRIQDTQYF. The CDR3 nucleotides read TGTGCCAGCAGTTACCGGATCCAAGATACGCAGTATTTT.

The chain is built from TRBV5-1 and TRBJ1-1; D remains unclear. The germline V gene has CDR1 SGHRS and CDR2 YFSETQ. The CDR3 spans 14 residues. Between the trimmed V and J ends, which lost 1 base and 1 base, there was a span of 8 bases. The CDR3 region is CASSLISTNTEAFF. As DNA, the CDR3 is TGCGCCAGCAGCTTGATCAGTACGAACACTGAAGCTTTCTTT.

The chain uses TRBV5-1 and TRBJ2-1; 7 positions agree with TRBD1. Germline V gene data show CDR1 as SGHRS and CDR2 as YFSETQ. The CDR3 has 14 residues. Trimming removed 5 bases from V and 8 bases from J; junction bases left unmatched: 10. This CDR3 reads CASSLRGSRDEQFF. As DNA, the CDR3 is TGCGCCAGCAGTCTCAGGGGGAGTAGGGATGAGCAGTTCTTC.

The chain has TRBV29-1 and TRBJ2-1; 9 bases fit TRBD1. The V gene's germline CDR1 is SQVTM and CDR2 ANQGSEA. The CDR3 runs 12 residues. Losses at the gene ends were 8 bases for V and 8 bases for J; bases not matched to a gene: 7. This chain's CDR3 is CSSRDRVHEQFF. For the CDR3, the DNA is TGCAGCTCCCGGGACAGGGTTCATGAGCAGTTCTTC.

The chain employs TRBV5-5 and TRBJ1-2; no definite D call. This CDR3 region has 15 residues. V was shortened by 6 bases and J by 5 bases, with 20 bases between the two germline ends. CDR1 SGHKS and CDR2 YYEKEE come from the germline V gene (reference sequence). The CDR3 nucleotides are TGTGCCAGCATTGAACCGGGTCGGGAAGGGTATGGCTACACCTTC. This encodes CASIEPGREGYGYTF.

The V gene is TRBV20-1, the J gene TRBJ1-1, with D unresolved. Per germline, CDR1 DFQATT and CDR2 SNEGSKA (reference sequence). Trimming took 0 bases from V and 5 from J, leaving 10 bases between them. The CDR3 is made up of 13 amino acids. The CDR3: CSARDLGVTEAFF. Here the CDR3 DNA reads TGCAGTGCTAGAGATCTCGGTGTGACTGAAGCTTTCTTT.

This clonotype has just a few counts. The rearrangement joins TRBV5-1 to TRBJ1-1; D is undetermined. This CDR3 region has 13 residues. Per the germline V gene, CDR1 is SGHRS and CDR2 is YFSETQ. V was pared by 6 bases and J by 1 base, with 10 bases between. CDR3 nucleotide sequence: TGCGCCAGCAAATCAGCCGGGAACACTGAAGCTTTCTTT. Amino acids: CASKSAGNTEAFF.

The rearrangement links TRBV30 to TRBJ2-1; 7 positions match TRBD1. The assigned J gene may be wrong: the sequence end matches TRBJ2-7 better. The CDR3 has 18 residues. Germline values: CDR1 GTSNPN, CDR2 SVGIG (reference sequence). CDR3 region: CAWSVLPPPTGKSYEQYF. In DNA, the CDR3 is TGTGCCTGGAGTGTACTGCCCCCCCCGACAGGGAAAAGCTACGAGCAGTACTTC.

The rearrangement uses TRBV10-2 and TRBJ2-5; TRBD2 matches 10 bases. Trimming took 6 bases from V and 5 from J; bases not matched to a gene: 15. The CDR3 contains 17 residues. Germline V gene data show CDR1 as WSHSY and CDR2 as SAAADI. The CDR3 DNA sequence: TGCGCCAGCAGCGAGGGTAGGCTAGCGGGAGACGGGGAGACCCAGTACTTC. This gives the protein CASSEGRLAGDGETQYF.

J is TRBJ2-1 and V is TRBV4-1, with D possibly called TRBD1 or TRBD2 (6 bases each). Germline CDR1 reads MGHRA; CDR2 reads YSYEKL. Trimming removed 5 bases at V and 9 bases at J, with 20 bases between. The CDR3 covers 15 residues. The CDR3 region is CASSADSGEGGEQFF. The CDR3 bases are TGCGCCAGCAGCGCAGATAGCGGAGAGGGGGGTGAGCAGTTCTTC.

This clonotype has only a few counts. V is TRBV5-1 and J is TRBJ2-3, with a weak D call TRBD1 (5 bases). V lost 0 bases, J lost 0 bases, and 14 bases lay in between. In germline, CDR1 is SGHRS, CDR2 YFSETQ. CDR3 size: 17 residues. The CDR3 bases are TGCGCCAGCAGCTTGGGATTTACCACAGGTAGCACAGATACGCAGTATTTT. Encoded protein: CASSLGFTTGSTDTQYF.

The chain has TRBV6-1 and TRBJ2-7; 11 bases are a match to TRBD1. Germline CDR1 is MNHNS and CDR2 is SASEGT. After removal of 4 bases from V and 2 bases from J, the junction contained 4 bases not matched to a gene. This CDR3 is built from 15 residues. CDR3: CASSGSGQGAYEQYF. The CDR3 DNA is TGTGCCAGCAGTGGATCGGGACAGGGGGCCTACGAGCAGTACTTC.

For the CDR3, the DNA is TGCGCCAGCAGCCAAGGAACCCGGGACAGTCAAGAGACCCAGTACTTC. This codes for CASSQGTRDSQETQYF. The genes are TRBV4-1 and TRBJ2-5, with TRBD1 matching over 7 bases. The CDR3 is 16 residues long. Germline CDR1 MGHRA, CDR2 YSYEKL. The J segment lost 2 bases and the V segment lost 1 base, leaving 7 bases of the junction unmatched.

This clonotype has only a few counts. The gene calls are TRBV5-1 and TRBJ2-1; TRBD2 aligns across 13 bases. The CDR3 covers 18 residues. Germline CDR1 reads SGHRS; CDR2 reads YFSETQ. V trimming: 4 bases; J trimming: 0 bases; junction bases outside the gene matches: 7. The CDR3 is CASSPGTSGASSYNEQFF. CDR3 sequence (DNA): TGCGCCAGCAGCCCAGGGACTAGCGGGGCAAGCTCCTACAATGAGCAGTTCTTC.

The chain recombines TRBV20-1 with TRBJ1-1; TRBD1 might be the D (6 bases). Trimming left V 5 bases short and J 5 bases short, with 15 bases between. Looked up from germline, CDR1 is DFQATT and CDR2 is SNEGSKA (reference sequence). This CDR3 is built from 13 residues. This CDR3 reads CSAGGGRGTEAFF. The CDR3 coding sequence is TGCAGTGCTGGCGGGGGCAGGGGAACTGAAGCTTTCTTT.

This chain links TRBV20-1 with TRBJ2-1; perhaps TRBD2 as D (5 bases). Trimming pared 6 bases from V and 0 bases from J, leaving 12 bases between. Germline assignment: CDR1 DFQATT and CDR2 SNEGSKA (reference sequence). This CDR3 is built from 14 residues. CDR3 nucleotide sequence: TGCAGTGCCTCAGCGGAGAGCTCCTACAATGAGCAGTTCTTC. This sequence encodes CSASAESSYNEQFF.

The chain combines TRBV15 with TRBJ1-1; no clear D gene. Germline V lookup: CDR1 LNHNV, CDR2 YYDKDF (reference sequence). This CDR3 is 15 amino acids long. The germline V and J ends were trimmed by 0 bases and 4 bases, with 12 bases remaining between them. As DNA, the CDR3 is TGTGCCACCAGCAGAGATAGGGATCGGATCACTGAAGCTTTCTTT. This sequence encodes CATSRDRDRITEAFF.

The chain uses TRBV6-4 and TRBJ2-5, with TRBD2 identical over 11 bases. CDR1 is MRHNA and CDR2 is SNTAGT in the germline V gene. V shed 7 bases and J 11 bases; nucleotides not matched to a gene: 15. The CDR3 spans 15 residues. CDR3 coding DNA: TGTGCCAGCATTAAGACTAGCGGGACCCACAATGAGCAGTACTTC. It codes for CASIKTSGTHNEQYF.